The clone carrying this T cell receptor (beta chain) was picked up a small number of times. The antigen remains undetermined. The data derive from a study of T cells after posttransplantation cyclophosphamide. Overall study findings and caveats: TRB clonality was highly associated with recipient CMV seropositivity and reactivation. Later post-transplant blood repertoires were often dominated by donor CD8+ memory clones.

Trimming removed 2 bases from V and 10 bases from J, with 11 bases in between. The CDR3 sequence is 13 residues long. CDR1 is WNHNN, CDR2 SYGVQD, per germline (reference sequence). The assay was immunoSEQ multiplex PCR, and TCRdb's table has in-frame clones only and misses some. The sample lists around 23,000 clones, approximately 70% occurring once. Peripheral blood was collected from the related graft donor on the marrow donation day. This receptor was identified in a woman aged 60-75 years in good health, CMV-negative, and a related stem cell transplant donor. The chain carries TRBV10-1 and TRBJ1-4; D gene unclear. The sequenced sample was memory CD4+ T cells sorted from PBMCs. CDR3 in DNA: TGCGCCAGCAGTGAGAAGCACGGAGGAAAACTGTTTTTT. Encoded protein: CASSEKHGGKLFF.